Listed below are T cell receptor beta chains from one sample, sequenced in a study of cytomegalovirus exposure and HLA in healthy donors. Data came from immunoSEQ multiplex PCR; TCRdb stores just in-frame clones and leaves some out. The sample shows roughly 120,000 clones, 73% of them seen only once. Sequenced sample: PBMCs. The receptors originated from a woman in her thirties or forties in good health and CMV-seropositive. CDR3s include the opening cysteine and the closing phenylalanine or tryptophan. The D gene is left open where the match is weak. A clone size is listed for some rows: how often the clone was seen (once, few, many), or a class if it is expanded.

J gene,V gene,clone size,D gene,CDR3 DNA,CDR3 protein
TRBJ1-2,TRBV28,-,-,TGTGCCAGCAGTTCCACTCCGGACTGGAACGGCTACACCTTC,CASSSTPDWNGYTF
TRBJ2-2,TRBV5-1,once,TRBD1,TGCGCCAGCGCGACAGGGGGCGGCGGGGAGCTGTTTTTT,CASATGGGGELFF
TRBJ1-1,TRBV7-8,once,TRBD1,TGTGCCAGCAGCCTAGGGACAGGGAAGATGAACACTGAAGCTTTCTTT,CASSLGTGKMNTEAFF
TRBJ1-1,TRBV5-4,-,-,TGTGCCAGCAGCAAGGGGGTCGGGGACACTGAAGCTTTCTTT,CASSKGVGDTEAFF
TRBJ1-1,TRBV6-6,-,-,TGTGCCAGCAGTTATTCGGAGTCTGAAGCTTTCTTT,CASSYSESEAFF
TRBJ2-5,TRBV14,-,TRBD2,TGTGCCAGCAGCCTGGTAGCGGGAGGTCAAGAGACCCAGTACTTC,CASSLVAGGQETQYF
TRBJ1-1,TRBV18,-,-,TGTGCCAGCTCTCCATTAGACACTGAAGCTTTCTTT,CASSPLDTEAFF
TRBJ2-7,TRBV6-5,-,TRBD1,TGTGCCAGCAGTTACTCCGGGACAGGGGGAACCTACGAGCAGTACTTC,CASSYSGTGGTYEQYF
TRBJ2-7,TRBV18,few,TRBD1,TGTGCCAGCTCACTTGGACAGGGAATCTACGAGCAGTACTTC,CASSLGQGIYEQYF
TRBJ1-2,TRBV28,-,-,TGTGCCAGCGGGGGACTCTATGGCTACACCTTC,CASGGLYGYTF
TRBJ1-1,TRBV11-3,-,-,TGTGCCAGCAGCTTAGAGCGCGGCACTGAAGCTTTCTTT,CASSLERGTEAFF
TRBJ1-2,TRBV27,-,-,TGTGCCAGCAGTACCACCAGAGGGGGCTACACCTTC,CASSTTRGGYTF
TRBJ2-5,TRBV11-2,-,-,TGTGCCAGCAGCTTATCCGGAGGGGCGGGGGAGACCCAGTACTTC,CASSLSGGAGETQYF
TRBJ1-2,TRBV19,-,TRBD1,TGTGCCAGTTTTAAACGGACAGGGTCTTATTCGGATGGCTACACCTTC,CASFKRTGSYSDGYTF
TRBJ2-7,TRBV7-2,-,-,TGTGCCAGCAGCTCCTACAGCGAGCAGTACTTC,CASSSYSEQYF
TRBJ1-6,TRBV2,once,-,TGTGCCAGCAGGGCGGGCCCGCTGCCCCTCCACTTT,CASRAGPLPLHF
TRBJ1-4,TRBV6-5,-,-,TGTGCCAGCAGTTACTCGTACAGGGTCGGAACTGAAAAACTGTTTTTT,CASSYSYRVGTEKLFF
TRBJ2-7,TRBV9,-,-,TGTGCCAGCAGCTTAGGGCGCCGGGGAGGTGACGAGCAGTACTTC,CASSLGRRGGDEQYF